This T cell receptor (beta chain) originates from a study of CD8+CD57+ T cells in acquired aplastic anemia. In the study overall: Sorted CD4+ and CD8+ cell DNA averaged around 3 ug. Whole-study results and caveats: It was found that nearly 30 CD8+ CDR3 sequences were shared between patients and controls.

Genomic DNA served as template for TCR beta VDJ and CDR3 profiling. Via MiXCR, TCRdb re-called the reads, giving one row per CDR3 protein. This sample carries fewer than 200,000 distinct CDR3 sequences, about 70% of them seen once, and the ten largest clones take 40% to 55%. The authors sequenced patients whose flow cytometry had shown CD8+CD57+ cell expansion. As concerns this clonotype: The antigen is not known.

In germline, CDR1 is SGHTA, CDR2 FQGNSA. V lost 4 bases and J lost 14, with 18 bases in between. The CDR3 runs to 13 residues. The chain joins TRBV7-2 to TRBJ2-1; D perhaps matches TRBD2 (6 bases). Sequences were obtained from sorted CD4+, CD8+, or CD8+CD57+ T cells (not recorded which) from PBMCs. The receptor was derived from a human donor with aplastic anemia. CDR3 coding DNA: TGTGCCAGCAGCTCCATTAGACGGGGGTCAGAGTTCTTC. Protein: CASSSIRRGSEFF.